One sample yielded the 14 T cell receptor beta chains listed below, sequenced in a study of cytomegalovirus exposure and HLA in healthy donors. With 60 Vbeta and 13 Jbeta primers, the PCR was carried out. TCRdb keeps only in-frame clones here, not all; method: immunoSEQ multiplex PCR. The sample gives about 260,000 clones, about four fifths of which show up once; about 2% is in the top ten. The sample comprised PBMCs. These receptors all stem from a woman aged 40 to 55 in good health and CMV-seropositive.

The J gene is TRBJ1-1, the V gene TRBV19; TRBD1 agrees at 7 bases. Germline V gene sequence: CDR1 LNHDA, CDR2 SQIVND (reference sequence). Trimming took 4 bases from V and 1 from J; bases not matched to a gene: 0. The CDR3 consists of 13 residues. In DNA, the CDR3 is TGTGCCAGTAGTACAGGGGGGAACACTGAAGCTTTCTTT. The encoded protein is CASSTGGNTEAFF.

CDR3 sequence: CASSPGGSGGASWEKLFF. The CDR3 region has the DNA TGTGCCAGCAGCCCTGGGGGGAGTGGAGGCGCGTCTTGGGAAAAACTGTTTTTT. The chain combines TRBV11-2 with TRBJ1-4; a weak D match, TRBD1 (5 bases). Germline CDR1 reads SGHAT; CDR2 reads FQNNGV. CDR3 length: 18 residues. V was shortened by 5 bases and J by 8 bases, with 27 bases between the two germline ends.

The rearrangement uses TRBV29-1 and TRBJ2-3, with D unresolved. The germline V gene encodes CDR1 SQVTM and CDR2 ANQGSEA. The CDR3 is 13 residues long. The germline V and J ends were trimmed by 3 bases and 2 bases, with 9 bases remaining between them. CDR3 sequence (DNA): TGCAGCGTTGATCGCGGAACCACAGATACGCAGTATTTT. Amino acid sequence: CSVDRGTTDTQYF.

This chain joins TRBV6-5 and TRBJ2-5; D possibly corresponds to TRBD2 (6 bases). Trimming took off 5 bases at V and 1 base at J, with 11 bases between the two ends. The germline V gene has CDR1 MNHEY and CDR2 SVGAGI. CDR3 length equals 14 residues. As DNA, the CDR3 is TGTGCCAGCAGTCTAGCGAACATCCAAGAGACCCAGTACTTC. Its translation is CASSLANIQETQYF.

This rearrangement joins TRBV4-3 to TRBJ2-1; D uncertain. CDR3 length: 15 amino acids. The germline gives CDR1 LGHNA, CDR2 YSLEER. The V end lost 0 bases, the J end lost 3 bases, and 9 bases lay between the germline ends. For the CDR3, the DNA is TGCGCCAGCAGCCAAGACAAATTGCGCTACAATGAGCAGTTCTTC. It codes for CASSQDKLRYNEQFF.

The V gene is TRBV7-2, the J gene TRBJ2-3, with 8 bases identical to TRBD1. Germline V gives CDR1 SGHTA, CDR2 FQGNSA. The CDR3 has 16 residues. The trim removed 4 bases at V and 4 bases at J, leaving 10 bases unmatched. The CDR3 loop is CASSSEMDRVADTQYF. DNA of the CDR3: TGTGCCAGCAGCTCGGAAATGGACAGGGTTGCAGATACGCAGTATTTT.

This clone was recorded once. The chain couples TRBV30 to TRBJ2-1; a possible D gene is TRBD2 (6 bases). CDR1 GTSNPN and CDR2 SVGIG come from the germline V gene (reference sequence). The CDR3 consists of 14 residues. The V end lost 1 base, the J end lost 7 bases, and 14 bases lay between the germline ends. The CDR3 nucleotides read TGTGCCTGGAGTGGGACCGGCCGGGGGAATGAGCAGTTCTTC. It is translated as CAWSGTGRGNEQFF. Drawing the rest from reference TRBV30 and TRBJ2-1, the complete variable domain is SQTIHQWPATLVQPVGSPLSLECTVEGTSNPNLYWYRQAAGRGLQLLFYSVGIGQISSEVPQNLSASRPQDRQFILSSKKLLLSDSGFYLCAWSGTGRGNEQFFGPGTRLTVL.

The chain uses TRBV28 and TRBJ1-5; 10 bases map to TRBD1. The length of the CDR3 is 15 residues. V shed 6 bases and J 2 bases; nucleotides not matched to a gene: 4. From germline, CDR1 is MDHEN and CDR2 SYDVKM. The CDR3 protein is CASSWTGGRNQPQHF. Here the CDR3 DNA reads TGTGCCAGCAGCTGGACAGGGGGACGCAATCAGCCCCAGCATTTT.

This clone was seen only a few times. This rearrangement joins TRBV18 to TRBJ1-2; TRBD1 matches at 11 bases. CDR1 and CDR2 from the germline V gene are KGHSH and LQKENI. Trimming removed 1 base from V and 3 bases from J; junction bases left unmatched: 4. The length of the CDR3 is 16 residues. This CDR3 reads CASSPQGQGADYGYTF. The CDR3 DNA reads TGTGCCAGCTCACCACAAGGACAGGGGGCCGACTATGGCTACACCTTC.

This clone was seen a few times. The chain combines TRBV25-1 with TRBJ2-7; maybe TRBD1 (6 bases). The CDR3 has 11 residues. V was pared by 6 bases and J by 5 bases, with 8 bases between. Germline V gives CDR1 MGHDK, CDR2 SYGVNS. Written as DNA, the CDR3 is TGTGCCAGCAGCACAGGGAACGAGCAGTACTTC. Amino acid sequence: CASSTGNEQYF.

CDR3: CSVDRGGNEQYF. As DNA, the CDR3 is TGCAGCGTGGACAGGGGAGGAAACGAGCAGTACTTC. The chain joins TRBV29-1 to TRBJ2-7, with 9 bases matching TRBD1. Trimming cost V 6 bases and J 5 bases; bases outside gene matches: 5. Germline CDR1 is SQVTM and CDR2 is ANQGSEA. This CDR3 region has 12 residues.

The chain couples TRBV7-3 to TRBJ1-2, with TRBD1 as a possible D gene (5 bases). Deletions cut 2 bases from V and 5 bases from J, with 12 bases between. Germline V gene sequence: CDR1 SGHTA, CDR2 FQGTGA. The CDR3 consists of 14 residues. CDR3 in amino acids: CASSLGGEGYGYTF. In DNA form, the CDR3 reads TGTGCCAGCAGCTTAGGGGGGGAAGGATATGGCTACACCTTC.

The V call is TRBV27, the J call TRBJ2-1; TRBD2 matches 8 bases. The germline V gene has CDR1 MNHEY and CDR2 SMNVEV (reference sequence). Trimming cost V 6 bases and J 3 bases; bases outside gene matches: 10. This CDR3 has 16 amino acids. In nucleotides, the CDR3 is TGTGCCAGCAGCCTCACAAGCGGGAGCCTCTACAATGAGCAGTTCTTC. This encodes CASSLTSGSLYNEQFF.

The chain recombines TRBV9 with TRBJ2-3; 9 positions agree with TRBD2. Germline V gene data show CDR1 as SGDLS and CDR2 as YYNGEE. V lost 7 bases, J lost 1 base, and 1 base stayed unmatched. This CDR3 is 13 amino acids long. The CDR3 bases are TGTGCCAGCGGACTAGCGCGCACAGATACGCAGTATTTT. Amino acid sequence: CASGLARTDTQYF.